This TCR beta chain stems from a study of blood T cell repertoires in COVID-19. Measured with immunoSEQ multiplex PCR; TCRdb has only the in-frame clones, and not every one. The sample consists of 84,000 or so clones, under 90% of them appearing once. This CDR3 comprises 16 residues. Germline V gene sequence: CDR1 MNHEY, CDR2 SVGEGT. V trimming: 3 bases; J trimming: 0 bases; junction bases outside the gene matches: 7. The receptor was isolated from a woman between 40 and 50 years old with active or convalescent COVID-19. The sample consisted of peripheral blood. This sequence joins TRBV6-2 or TRBV6-3 and TRBJ2-7; 8 bases match TRBD2. CDR3 sequence: CASSYLAGHSSYEQYF. The CDR3 DNA follows: TGTGCCAGCAGTTATCTAGCGGGTCACAGCTCCTACGAGCAGTACTTC.